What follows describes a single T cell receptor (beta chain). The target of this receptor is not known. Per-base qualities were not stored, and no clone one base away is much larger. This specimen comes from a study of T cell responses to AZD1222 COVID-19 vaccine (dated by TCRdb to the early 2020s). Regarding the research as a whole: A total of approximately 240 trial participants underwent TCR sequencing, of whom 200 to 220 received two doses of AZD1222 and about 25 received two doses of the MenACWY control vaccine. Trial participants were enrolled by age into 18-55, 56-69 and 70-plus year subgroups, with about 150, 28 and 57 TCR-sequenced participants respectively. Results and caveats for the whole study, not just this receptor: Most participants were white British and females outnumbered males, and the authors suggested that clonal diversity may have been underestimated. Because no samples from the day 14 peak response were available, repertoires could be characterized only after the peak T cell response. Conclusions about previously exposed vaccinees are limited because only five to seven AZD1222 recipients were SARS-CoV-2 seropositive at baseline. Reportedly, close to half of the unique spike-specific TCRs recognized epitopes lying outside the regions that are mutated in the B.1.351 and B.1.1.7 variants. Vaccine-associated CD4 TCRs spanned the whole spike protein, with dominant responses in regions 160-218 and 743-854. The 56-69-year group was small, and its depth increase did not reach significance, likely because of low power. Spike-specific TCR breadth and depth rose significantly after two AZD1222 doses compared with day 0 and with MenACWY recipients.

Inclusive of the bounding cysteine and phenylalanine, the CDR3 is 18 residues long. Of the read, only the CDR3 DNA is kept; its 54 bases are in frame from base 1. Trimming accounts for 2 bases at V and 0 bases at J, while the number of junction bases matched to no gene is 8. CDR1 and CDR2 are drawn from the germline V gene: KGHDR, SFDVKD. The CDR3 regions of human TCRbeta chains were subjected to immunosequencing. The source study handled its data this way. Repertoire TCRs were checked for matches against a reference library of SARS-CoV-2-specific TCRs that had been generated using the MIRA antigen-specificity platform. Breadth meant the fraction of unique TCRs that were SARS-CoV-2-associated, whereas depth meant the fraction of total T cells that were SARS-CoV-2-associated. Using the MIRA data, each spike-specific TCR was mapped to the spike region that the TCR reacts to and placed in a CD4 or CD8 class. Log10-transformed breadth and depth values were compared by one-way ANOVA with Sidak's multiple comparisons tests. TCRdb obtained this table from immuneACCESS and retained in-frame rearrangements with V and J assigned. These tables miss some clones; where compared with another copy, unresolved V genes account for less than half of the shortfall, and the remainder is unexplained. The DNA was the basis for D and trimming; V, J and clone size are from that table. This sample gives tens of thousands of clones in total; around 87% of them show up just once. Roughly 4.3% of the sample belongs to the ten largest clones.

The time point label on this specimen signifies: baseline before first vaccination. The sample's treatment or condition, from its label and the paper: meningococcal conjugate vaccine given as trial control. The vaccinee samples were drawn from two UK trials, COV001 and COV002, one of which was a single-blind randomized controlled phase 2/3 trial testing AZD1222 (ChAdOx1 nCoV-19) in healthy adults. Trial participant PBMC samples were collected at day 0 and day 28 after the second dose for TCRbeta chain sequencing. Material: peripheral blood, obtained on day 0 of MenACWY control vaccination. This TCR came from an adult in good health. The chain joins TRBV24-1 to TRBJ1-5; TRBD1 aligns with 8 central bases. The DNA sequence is TGTGCCACCAGTGATTCCGGCCCGACAGGGGCTAGCAATCAGCCCCAGCATTTT. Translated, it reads CATSDSGPTGASNQPQHF.